The source of this T cell receptor (beta chain) is a study of T cells in tuberculosis. Study observations and caveats: Shorter CDR3-alpha in active tuberculosis partly drove smaller distances.

Repertoires were generated with immunoSEQ multiplex PCR, while TCRdb's copy carries only in-frame clones and drops some. The data show 25,000 to 35,000 clones, approximately 93% seen once. The CDR3 has 14 residues. V was cut by 6 bases and J by 8 bases, with 19 bases left in between. Germline values: CDR1 MDHEN, CDR2 SYDVKM. Worth noting for this clone: Its specificity is not known.

This TCR derives from a donor between 10 and 29 years old with latent tuberculosis or without tuberculosis infection. The sequenced sample consisted of PBMCs. The rearrangement uses TRBV28 and TRBJ1-2; TRBD1 might be the D (5 bases). The CDR3 nucleotides are TGTGCCAGCAGAGAGAATGCAGGGTACTCAGGCTACACCTTC. It yields the protein CASRENAGYSGYTF.